These 8 T cell receptor beta chains came from one sample sequenced in a study of Ad26.COV2.S vaccination and SARS-CoV-2 variants. Method: immunoSEQ multiplex PCR; TCRdb's copy keeps in-frame clones and lacks some. Of around 320,000 clones listed, 80% to 90% were seen once; the top ten hold around 3.5%. Treatment of the sample: around 19 received Ad26.COV2.S at low or high dose, single or two shots; 5 received placebo; per-sample allocation not given. Day 63 after the first vaccine or placebo injection was the time point for sampling. The sample consisted of peripheral blood, taken in a trial of Ad26.COV2.S vaccine versus placebo. The receptors shown here come from a person between 18 and 65 years old who received the Ad26.COV2.S COVID-19 vaccine or a placebo.

The chain links TRBV7-3 to TRBJ2-7, with 8 nucleotides matching TRBD2. V was clipped by 5 bases and J by 6 bases; unmatched bases: 9. The CDR3 covers 14 residues. CDR1 SGHTA and CDR2 FQGTGA come from the germline V gene. DNA of the CDR3: TGTGCCAGCAGCCCAAGCGGGGGAATTGCCGAGCAGTACTTC. Its protein product is CASSPSGGIAEQYF.

The V and J genes are TRBV2 and TRBJ2-6, with D possibly being TRBD1 (6 bases). CDR1 is SNHLY and CDR2 is FYNNEI in the germline V gene. V lost 4 bases to trimming and J lost 1 base, with 14 bases between them. The CDR3 has 17 residues. The CDR3 reads CASSVDRLGSGANVLTF. CDR3 nucleotide sequence: TGTGCCAGCAGTGTCGACAGGTTAGGTTCTGGGGCCAACGTCCTGACTTTC.

The chain employs TRBV7-9 and TRBJ1-1, with 7 bases matching TRBD1. CDR3 length: 12 residues. J gave up 6 bases and V 7 bases, and 5 bases lay outside the gene matches. Germline V CDR1 and CDR2: SEHNR, FQNEAQ (reference sequence). The CDR3: CASNDRDPEAFF. The CDR3 DNA follows: TGTGCCAGCAACGACAGGGATCCTGAAGCTTTCTTT.

This clone has just a few counts. The V and J genes are TRBV6-2 or TRBV6-3 and TRBJ2-1, with TRBD1 matching 9 bases. The germline V gene encodes CDR1 MNHEY and CDR2 SVGEGT. V gave up 4 bases and J gave up 7 bases; unmatched junction bases: 5. The CDR3 loop spans 14 amino acids. This CDR3 reads CASSSQGARNEQFF. As DNA, the CDR3 is TGTGCCAGCAGTTCACAGGGGGCGAGGAATGAGCAGTTCTTC.

As DNA, the CDR3 is TGTGCCACCAGTGATGCAACAGGGTCACCAGATACGCAGTATTTT. It codes for CATSDATGSPDTQYF. The genes are TRBV24-1 and TRBJ2-3; perhaps TRBD1 as D (6 bases). The CDR3 covers 15 residues. Trimming stripped 3 bases from V and 4 bases from J, with 13 bases between. The germline gives CDR1 KGHDR, CDR2 SFDVKD.

The chain carries TRBV25-1 and TRBJ2-7, with D unresolved. V was shortened by 8 bases and J by 0 bases, with 5 bases between the two germline ends. Germline values: CDR1 MGHDK, CDR2 SYGVNS. The CDR3 consists of 11 residues. The CDR3 loop reads CASATSYEQYF. CDR3 sequence (DNA): TGTGCCAGCGCTACCTCCTACGAGCAGTACTTC.

Details on this clone: Other DNA sequences in this specimen translate into the identical CDR3. The chain couples TRBV6-5 to TRBJ1-3, with no clear D. Germline CDR1 reads MNHEY; CDR2 reads SVGAGI. V shed 0 bases and J shed 0 bases, with 6 bases lying between them. The CDR3 extends over 15 amino acids. The CDR3 loop reads CASSYSGDSGNTIYF. DNA of the CDR3: TGTGCCAGCAGTTACTCCGGGGACTCTGGAAACACCATATATTTT.

The chain recombines TRBV7-2 with TRBJ1-1, with D possibly matching TRBD1 (6 bases). This CDR3 is 15 amino acids long. The germline V and J ends were trimmed by 1 base and 1 base, with 10 bases remaining between them. Germline CDR1 is SGHTA and CDR2 is FQGNSA. The CDR3 bases are TGTGCCAGCAGCTTAGTGGCAGGGGCGAACACTGAAGCTTTCTTT. This encodes CASSLVAGANTEAFF.